What follows is one T cell receptor beta chain and its context. This specimen comes from a study of shared clonotypes between healthy human individuals. CDR3 length equals 12 residues. Germline V gene sequence: CDR1 SEHNR, CDR2 FQNEAQ (reference sequence). V was trimmed by 4 bases and J by 4 bases, leaving 8 bases between them. In the source study's methods: ImmunoSEQ gave junction-only sequences without quality scores, so filtering differed. Profiled with immunoSEQ multiplex PCR; TCRdb holds only in-frame clones, not every one. The V and J calls and clone size are taken from that table; D and trimming were inferred from the DNA. This table has around 320,000 clones, 87% appearing once. CD8 memory merged CD45RO+ cells and CCR7-negative CD45RA+ TemRA cells into one population.

Sequenced sample: memory CD8+ T cells sorted from blood. Subset denoted: CD45RO+ cells pooled with CCR7-negative TemRA cells. The sequence was obtained from a man aged 18 to 29 in good health. V and J are TRBV7-9 and TRBJ2-7, with D perhaps TRBD2 (5 bases). The DNA for the CDR3 is TGTGCCAGCAGCTGGAGAGGGTACGAGCAGTACTTC. Translating it yields CASSWRGYEQYF.